This T cell receptor beta chain derives from a study of CD8 T cells in ankylosing spondylitis. Trimming left V 3 bases short and J 7 bases short, with 10 bases between. The V gene's germline CDR1 is MNHEY and CDR2 SVGEGT. CDR3 length: 13 amino acids. For this clonotype: Its antigen is not identified.

Each CDR3 protein is one row after TCRdb ran MiXCR on the 5' RACE reads. This sample carries around 540,000 distinct CDR3 sequences, 12% of them seen once, and the ten largest clones take around 7%. General study points: Characteristic of ankylosing spondylitis blood, it appeared, was a TCR beta motif comprising eight highly homologous variants.

Specimen: blood, either unsorted or a sorted T cell fraction (not recorded which). The genes are TRBV6-2 or TRBV6-3 and TRBJ2-1; D gene unclear. This clonotype was obtained from a male donor with ankylosing spondylitis. This CDR3 is CASSYSTQNEQFF. The DNA for the CDR3 is TGTGCCAGCAGTTATTCGACTCAGAATGAGCAGTTCTTC.